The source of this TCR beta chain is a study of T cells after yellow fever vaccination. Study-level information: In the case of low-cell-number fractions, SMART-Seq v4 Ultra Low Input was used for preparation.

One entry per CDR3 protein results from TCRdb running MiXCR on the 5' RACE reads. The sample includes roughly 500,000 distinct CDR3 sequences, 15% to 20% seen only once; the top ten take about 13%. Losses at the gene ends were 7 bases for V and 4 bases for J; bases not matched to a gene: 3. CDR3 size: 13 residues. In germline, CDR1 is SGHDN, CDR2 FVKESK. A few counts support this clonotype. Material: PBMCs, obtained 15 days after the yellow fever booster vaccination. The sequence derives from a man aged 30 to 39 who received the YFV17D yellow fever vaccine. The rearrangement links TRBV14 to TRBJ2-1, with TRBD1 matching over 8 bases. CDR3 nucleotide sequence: TGTGCCAGCAACGGACAGGGTTACAATGAGCAGTTCTTC. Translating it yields CASNGQGYNEQFF.